This T cell receptor beta chain was obtained from a study of technical replicates of blood from a few donors. This clone was recorded a few times. Per the germline V gene, CDR1 is SQVTM and CDR2 is ANQGSEA. V trimming: 0 bases; J trimming: 7 bases; junction bases outside the gene matches: 6. CDR3 length: 15 residues. Profiled with immunoSEQ multiplex PCR; TCRdb holds only in-frame clones, not every one. The sample shows some 77,000 clones, nearly 95% of them seen only once. Input material: T cells isolated from PBMCs. The sequence was obtained from a human donor in good health. The rearrangement links TRBV29-1 to TRBJ1-2, with 12 positions matching TRBD1. This CDR3 reads CSVEDRGTGGSGYTF. The CDR3 DNA reads as TGCAGCGTTGAAGATCGAGGGACAGGGGGCTCTGGCTACACCTTC.